This is a list of T cell receptor beta chains from one sample in a study of cytomegalovirus exposure and HLA in healthy donors. Only in-frame clones appear in the TCRdb table, and some are missing; sequencing was by immunoSEQ multiplex PCR. The table has about 52,000 clones, roughly 50% seen once. The source material was PBMCs. The receptors were sampled from a human donor in good health. CDR3s include the opening cysteine and the closing phenylalanine or tryptophan. Each record gives: clone size, V gene, D gene, J gene, CDR3 protein, CDR3 DNA. D genes are given only for firm matches. Clone sizes are given selectively: once, few, many, or a class where the clone is expanded.

-,TRBV5-4,-,TRBJ1-1,CASSLDWGDTEAFF,TGTGCCAGCAGCTTGGATTGGGGAGACACTGAAGCTTTCTTT
-,TRBV7-7,TRBD2,TRBJ2-2,CASSLALSGGTGELFF,TGTGCTAGCAGCTTAGCGCTTAGCGGGGGGACCGGGGAGCTGTTTTTT
-,TRBV27,-,TRBJ2-7,CASSLDRGYEQYF,TGTGCCAGCAGTTTAGACAGAGGATACGAGCAGTACTTC
-,TRBV7-3,TRBD1,TRBJ2-7,CASSLAGTGVYEQYF,TGTGCCAGCAGCTTGGCCGGGACAGGAGTGTACGAGCAGTACTTC
few,TRBV6-5,-,TRBJ1-6,CASSYASYSPLHF,TGTGCCAGCAGTTACGCGAGTTATTCACCCCTCCACTTT
few,TRBV4-2,TRBD1,TRBJ1-2,CASSPYSGTGGLGYTF,TGTGCCAGCAGCCCATACTCCGGGACAGGGGGCCTTGGCTACACCTTC
-,TRBV4-1,TRBD1,TRBJ1-2,CASSQDPGQGYGYTF,TGCGCCAGCAGCCAAGATCCGGGACAGGGCTATGGCTACACCTTC
few,TRBV18,-,TRBJ2-6,CASSSQRQAYSGANVLTF,TGTGCCAGCTCATCTCAGAGACAGGCGTACTCTGGGGCCAACGTCCTGACTTTC
-,TRBV30,TRBD1,TRBJ2-6,CAWSAGTGAGANILTF,TGTGCCTGGAGTGCCGGGACAGGGGCTGGGGCCAACATCCTGACTTTC
-,TRBV5-4,TRBD1,TRBJ2-3,CASSAVTGGTDTQYF,TGTGCCAGCAGCGCCGTGACAGGGGGCACAGATACGCAGTATTTT
-,TRBV27,TRBD1,TRBJ2-7,CASSLWTGHEQYF,TGTGCCAGCAGTTTATGGACAGGTCACGAGCAGTACTTC
-,TRBV6-5,-,TRBJ2-5,CASSYRGSRGETQYF,TGTGCCAGCAGTTACCGGGGGTCTCGAGGGGAGACCCAGTACTTC
few,TRBV25-1,-,TRBJ1-1,CASSWGGFTEAFF,TGTGCCAGCAGTTGGGGAGGGTTCACTGAAGCTTTCTTT
-,TRBV5-1,TRBD2,TRBJ2-1,CASRQAGGGSYNEQFF,TGCGCCAGCCGCCAAGCGGGAGGGGGCAGTTACAATGAGCAGTTCTTC
-,TRBV5-1,TRBD1,TRBJ1-4,CASTLDRGNEKLFF,TGCGCCAGCACCCTGGACAGGGGGAATGAAAAACTGTTTTTT
-,TRBV27,-,TRBJ1-2,CASSTHLGGLGYGYTF,TGTGCCAGCAGTACCCACCTGGGGGGACTCGGCTATGGCTACACCTTC
-,TRBV9,-,TRBJ1-6,CASSVGAGAGSPLHF,TGTGCCAGCAGCGTAGGGGCTGGGGCAGGCTCACCCCTCCACTTT